This T cell receptor beta chain was recorded in a study of T cells in tuberculosis. TCRdb's copy holds only in-frame clones and misses some; the assay was immunoSEQ multiplex PCR. The sample lists 29,000 or so clones, about 92% seen once, with approximately 6.8% in the top ten. Described time point: new active TB diagnosis, blood taken before or within 7 days of starting treatment. Looked up from germline, CDR1 is SGHRS and CDR2 is YFSETQ. V gave up 4 bases and J gave up 0 bases, with 7 bases separating them. The CDR3 runs 13 residues. Sequences were derived from PBMCs, sampled at tuberculosis diagnosis. The receptor was derived from an adult with tuberculosis. The chain uses TRBV5-1 and TRBJ1-1; TRBD1 is a possible D gene (5 bases). The CDR3 region is CASSPQVNTEAFF. The CDR3 coding sequence is TGCGCCAGCAGCCCACAGGTGAACACTGAAGCTTTCTTT.